The rows below give T cell receptor beta chains drawn from one sample of a study of Ad26.COV2.S vaccination and SARS-CoV-2 variants. Here immunoSEQ multiplex PCR was the method, and the copy in TCRdb shows in-frame clones only, minus some. This sample has more than 150,000 clones; around nine tenths occur once, and the top ten carry approximately 6%. Sequenced material: peripheral blood, taken after recovery from COVID-19. The receptors shown here come from a human donor who had recovered from COVID-19. Both conserved end residues are part of each CDR3. Each record gives: CDR3 protein, CDR3 DNA, V gene, J gene, clone size, D gene. D genes are given only for firm matches. The size field is filled for only some rows; it gives once, few, many or a size class.

CASSLTGGGAKDTQYF	TGCGCCAGCAGCTTGACCGGGGGGGGCGCGAAAGATACGCAGTATTTT	TRBV5-1	TRBJ2-3	NA	TRBD2
CASSPWDVGTEAFF	TGTGCCAGCAGCCCCTGGGACGTCGGTACTGAAGCTTTCTTT	TRBV9	TRBJ1-1	NA	NA
CASSSDSNQPQHF	TGTGCCAGCAGTTCAGACAGCAATCAGCCCCAGCATTTT	TRBV7-8	TRBJ1-5	NA	NA
CASSVEGSSVNEQFF	TGTGCCAGCAGCGTAGAGGGTTCCTCTGTAAATGAGCAGTTCTTC	TRBV9	TRBJ2-1	NA	NA
CASSYSMYSTDTQYF	TGTGCCAGCAGTTACTCGATGTACTCCACAGATACGCAGTATTTT	TRBV6-5	TRBJ2-3	NA	NA
CASSEASFSGSWSYEQYF	TGTGCCAGCAGCGAGGCCTCTTTTAGCGGGAGTTGGTCCTACGAGCAGTACTTC	TRBV9	TRBJ2-7	NA	TRBD2
CASSLAAAHEQFF	TGTGCCAGCAGCTTGGCAGCAGCCCATGAGCAGTTCTTC	TRBV7-9	TRBJ2-1	once	NA
CASNGRGTRKLFF	TGTGCCAGTAATGGGCGGGGGACCCGGAAGCTGTTTTTT	TRBV19	TRBJ2-2	NA	TRBD2
CASSLDGYNEQFF	TGTGCCAGCAGCTTAGACGGTTACAATGAGCAGTTCTTC	TRBV7-9	TRBJ2-1	NA	NA
CASSQDRGRQINEKLFF	TGTGCCAGCAGCCAAGATAGGGGTAGACAGATTAATGAAAAACTGTTTTTT	TRBV4-2	TRBJ1-4	NA	NA
CASSPSGTGGYEQYF	TGTGCCAGCTCACCCTCCGGGACAGGGGGCTACGAGCAGTACTTC	TRBV18	TRBJ2-7	NA	TRBD1
CASSLGAASSYEQYF	TGTGCCAGCAGCCTCGGGGCAGCCAGCTCCTACGAGCAGTACTTC	TRBV3-1/TRBV3-2	TRBJ2-7	once	NA
CASSAANPGQGKFYEQYF	TGTGCCAGCAGCGCCGCGAACCCAGGACAGGGGAAGTTCTACGAGCAGTACTTC	TRBV5-4	TRBJ2-7	once	TRBD1
CSAPGTGNTKGYTF	TGCAGCGCCCCTGGGACAGGGAATACCAAAGGCTACACCTTC	TRBV29-1	TRBJ1-2	NA	TRBD1
CASSLGPGGYEQYF	TGTGCCAGCAGTTTGGGACCAGGGGGCTACGAGCAGTACTTC	TRBV6-5	TRBJ2-7	NA	TRBD1
CASSLLAGLTDTQYF	TGTGCCAGCAGTCTCCTCGCGGGACTCACAGATACGCAGTATTTT	TRBV27	TRBJ2-3	NA	NA
CASTQSGGGVNEQFF	TGCGCCAGCACCCAGTCGGGAGGGGGGGTCAATGAGCAGTTCTTC	TRBV5-1	TRBJ2-1	NA	TRBD2
CASSQDSNQPQHF	TGCGCCAGCAGCCAAGATAGCAATCAGCCCCAGCATTTT	TRBV4-1	TRBJ1-5	few	NA
CASSYTEGGNYGYTF	TGTGCCAGCAGTTACACCGAGGGGGGGAACTATGGCTACACCTTC	TRBV6-6	TRBJ1-2	NA	NA
CASSPGGRNEKLFF	TGTGCCAGCAGCCCAGGGGGCAGGAATGAAAAACTGTTTTTT	TRBV6-6	TRBJ1-4	NA	TRBD1
CASSGPSTDTQYF	TGTGCCAGCAGCGGACCCAGCACAGATACGCAGTATTTT	TRBV5-4	TRBJ2-3	NA	NA
CASKERMNEQFF	TGTGCCAGCAAAGAAAGAATGAATGAGCAGTTCTTC	TRBV2	TRBJ2-1	NA	NA
CASSQEDRYNEQFF	TGCGCCAGCAGCCAAGAGGACAGATACAATGAGCAGTTCTTC	TRBV4-1	TRBJ2-1	NA	NA
CATSDGGTGQEYGYTF	TGTGCCACCAGTGATGGGGGGACAGGACAAGAATATGGCTACACCTTC	TRBV24-1	TRBJ1-2	once	TRBD1
CASSFVPGELFF	TGTGCCAGCAGTTTCGTCCCCGGGGAGCTGTTTTTT	TRBV6-5	TRBJ2-2	once	NA
CASSLYPEGDTGELFF	TGTGCCAGCTCATTGTACCCTGAGGGGGACACCGGGGAGCTGTTTTTT	TRBV7-2	TRBJ2-2	NA	NA
CASSQVYKGAETQYF	TGCGCCAGCAGCCAAGTCTATAAGGGGGCGGAGACCCAGTACTTC	TRBV4-1	TRBJ2-5	once	TRBD1